This TCR beta chain is drawn from a study of blood T cell repertoires in COVID-19. As handled by the study authors: Cell counts per sample came from amplifying reference gene primers. Produced via immunoSEQ multiplex PCR; TCRdb's table is partial and in-frame only. The V and J calls and the clone size are those of that table, but D and trimming were determined from the DNA. The sample records 80,000 or so clones, approximately 82% being singletons. Sequencing input: peripheral blood. This TCR came from a human donor in a cohort sampled during active COVID-19.

This chain's CDR3 is CASSPTLQGNEKLFF. The CDR3 DNA reads TGCGCCAGCAGCCCCACCCTACAGGGGAATGAAAAACTGTTTTTT. The chain employs TRBV5-1 and TRBJ1-4; 7 bases align to TRBD1. CDR1 SGHRS and CDR2 YFSETQ come from the germline V gene. The CDR3 runs 15 residues. The V gene end was trimmed by 4 bases and the J gene end by 5 bases; junction bases not matched to a gene: 8. Full variable domain (rest looked up from reference TRBV5-1 and TRBJ1-4): KAGVTQTPRYLIKTRGQQVTLSCSPISGHRSVSWYQQTPGQGLQFLFEYFSETQRNKGNFPGRFSGRQFSNSRSEMNVSTLELGDSALYLCASSPTLQGNEKLFFGSGTQLSVL.